Below are 15 T cell receptor beta chains sequenced from a single sample in a study of T cell changes during pregnancy in multiple sclerosis. Clones were read by immunoSEQ multiplex PCR, and TCRdb kept only the in-frame ones, dropping some. The data contain fewer than 40,000 clones, more than 85% of them seen just once; the ten biggest clones take up 9.5% to 13%. Specimen: CD8+ T cells from peripheral blood mononuclear cells, collected after pregnancy. Receptors were obtained from a female donor with multiple sclerosis, enrolled in a pregnancy study.

The chain employs TRBV7-2 and TRBJ1-5; TRBD1 matches 9 bases. Germline V gives CDR1 SGHTA, CDR2 FQGNSA. The V gene end was trimmed by 5 bases and the J gene end by 11 bases; junction bases not matched to a gene: 19. This CDR3 is 17 amino acids long. CDR3: CASSVSGTGPHIKAQHF. In DNA form, the CDR3 reads TGTGCCAGCAGCGTCTCCGGGACAGGGCCTCATATCAAGGCCCAGCATTTT.

The DNA of the CDR3 is TGTGCCAGCAGCCCCTGGGACAGGAATGAAAAACTGTTTTTT. Amino acid sequence: CASSPWDRNEKLFF. V usage is TRBV7-9 and J usage is TRBJ1-4; 8 nucleotides match TRBD1. This CDR3 region has 14 residues. The J segment lost 5 bases and the V segment lost 5 bases, leaving 4 bases of the junction unmatched. CDR1 SEHNR and CDR2 FQNEAQ come from the germline V gene (reference sequence).

The chain joins TRBV27 to TRBJ1-5, with 8 bases matching TRBD1. Trimming cost V 3 bases and J 0 bases; bases outside gene matches: 16. In germline, CDR1 is MNHEY, CDR2 SMNVEV (reference sequence). The CDR3 totals 20 residues. The CDR3 reads CASSFFPRTGRDYSNQPQHF. CDR3 nucleotide sequence: TGTGCCAGCAGTTTCTTCCCTCGGACAGGGAGGGATTATAGCAATCAGCCCCAGCATTTT.

The V and J genes are TRBV29-1 and TRBJ2-1; TRBD2 aligns across 13 bases. Trimming cost V 3 bases and J 2 bases; bases outside gene matches: 4. The CDR3 spans 16 residues. Germline V gene lookup returns CDR1 SQVTM and CDR2 ANQGSEA. CDR3 in DNA: TGCAGCGTTGAGGGGACTAGCGGGGCCGCCTACAATGAGCAGTTCTTC. Amino acids: CSVEGTSGAAYNEQFF.

V and J are TRBV30 and TRBJ1-2; maybe TRBD1 (5 bases). From germline, CDR1 is GTSNPN and CDR2 SVGIG (reference sequence). This CDR3 is built from 16 residues. Trimming pared 4 bases from V and 2 bases from J, leaving 20 bases between. The CDR3 region is CAWTSRAGLENYGYTF. For the CDR3, the DNA is TGTGCCTGGACCTCTAGGGCAGGGCTTGAGAACTATGGCTACACCTTC.

This clone was found once. This chain joins TRBV7-6 and TRBJ2-1; D not certain. Germline-derived CDR1 and CDR2 are SGHVS and FNYEAQ. The ends were cut back, 0 bases at V and 9 bases at J, with 15 bases in the middle. The length of the CDR3 is 15 residues. CDR3 nucleotide sequence: TGTGCCAGCAGCTTAGCGGTCGGGTCCCCCGGTGAGCAGTTCTTC. Its translation is CASSLAVGSPGEQFF.

The chain is built from TRBV4-1 and TRBJ2-7; 8 bases align to TRBD2. The J call may be incorrect, as the DNA end agrees better with TRBJ2-5. Germline V lookup: CDR1 MGHRA, CDR2 YSYEKL. The CDR3 is made up of 13 amino acids. CDR3 protein: CASSPAGVETQYF. CDR3 nucleotide sequence: TGCGCCAGCTCACCAGCGGGAGTTGAGACCCAGTACTTC.

The V gene is TRBV4-1, the J gene TRBJ1-1, with unresolved D. The CDR3 runs to 12 residues. Trimming cost V 4 bases and J 1 base, with 4 bases left between them. The germline V gene has CDR1 MGHRA and CDR2 YSYEKL. The CDR3 bases are TGCGCCAGCAGCCCCGGGAACACTGAAGCTTTCTTT. Its translation: CASSPGNTEAFF.

The V gene is TRBV13, the J gene TRBJ1-3; 7 nucleotides match TRBD1. The CDR3 loop spans 19 amino acids. The V segment lost 0 bases and the J segment 0 bases; nucleotides outside the gene matches: 11. The V gene's germline CDR1 is PRHDT and CDR2 FYEKMQ (reference sequence). The CDR3 sequence is CASSLGGQAGPRSGNTIYF. For the CDR3, the DNA is TGTGCCAGCAGCTTAGGAGGACAGGCTGGTCCCCGCTCTGGAAACACCATATATTTT. The full variable domain, in which reference TRBV13 and TRBJ1-3 provide the parts outside the CDR3, is AAGVIQSPRHLIKEKRETATLKCYPIPRHDTVYWYQQGPGQDPQFLISFYEKMQSDKGSIPDRFSAQQFSDYHSELNMSSLELGDSALYFCASSLGGQAGPRSGNTIYFGEGSWLTVV.

This clone was seen only once. The rearrangement uses TRBV7-8 and TRBJ2-5; D is possibly TRBD1 (5 bases). CDR1 is SGHVS and CDR2 is FQNEAQ in the germline V gene. CDR3 length: 15 amino acids. The ends were cut back, 2 bases at V and 5 bases at J, with 15 bases in the middle. Written as DNA, the CDR3 is TGTGCCAGCAGCTTAATATGGAGCAGGGCTGAGACCCAGTACTTC. Protein sequence: CASSLIWSRAETQYF. Complete variable domain (other parts from reference TRBV7-8 and TRBJ2-5): GAGVSQSPRYKVAKRGQDVALRCDPISGHVSLFWYQQALGQGPEFLTYFQNEAQLDKSGLPSDRFFAERPEGSVSTLKIQRTQQEDSAVYLCASSLIWSRAETQYFGPGTRLLVL.

The chain uses TRBV4-1 and TRBJ1-5; D gene ambiguous. The germline CDR1 and CDR2 sequences are MGHRA and YSYEKL. CDR3 length equals 15 residues. V lost 1 base to trimming and J lost 6 bases, with 13 bases between them. The CDR3 coding sequence is TGCGCCAGCAGCCAAGCTAGGAGTAAGGCTCAGCCCCAGCATTTT. Its translation: CASSQARSKAQPQHF.

This clone was seen just once. The chain joins TRBV7-5 to TRBJ1-2; TRBD1, the table's D call, was not compared with the DNA. TRBV7-5 is deemed a pseudogene. This CDR3 comprises 14 residues. CDR3 protein: CVRSLGQGGYGYTF. CDR3 coding DNA: TGTGTCAGAAGCTTAGGCCAGGGGGGCTATGGCTACACCTTC.

The rearrangement links TRBV2 to TRBJ2-1; the D gene is possibly TRBD2 (6 bases). There are 18 residues in the CDR3. Germline V gene sequence: CDR1 SNHLY, CDR2 FYNNEI. V lost 3 bases and J lost 7, with 25 bases in between. CDR3 residues: CASSEPRTGDHLLNEQFF. CDR3 coding DNA: TGTGCCAGCAGTGAGCCGAGGACGGGGGATCACCTTTTGAATGAGCAGTTCTTC.

The genes are TRBV30 and TRBJ1-2, with D perhaps TRBD1 (6 bases). The CDR3 consists of 13 residues. From germline, CDR1 is GTSNPN and CDR2 SVGIG (reference sequence). V was shortened by 1 base and J by 5 bases, with 11 bases between the two germline ends. The chain's CDR3 is CAWSGGPAYGYTF. In nucleotides, the CDR3 is TGTGCCTGGAGTGGGGGGCCCGCTTATGGCTACACCTTC.

The DNA of the CDR3 is TGTGCCAGCAGCTTAGTGTCGGGGGGGAACTACAATGAGCAGTTCTTC. Translating it yields CASSLVSGGNYNEQFF. The rearrangement uses TRBV7-8 and TRBJ2-1; 8 bases are shared with TRBD2. The CDR3 totals 16 residues. J was trimmed by 3 bases and V by 1 base; bases with no gene match: 5. Germline V gives CDR1 SGHVS, CDR2 FQNEAQ.